The 24 T cell receptor beta chains below all came from one sample that was sequenced in a study of T cell responses to AZD1222 COVID-19 vaccine. Measured with immunoSEQ multiplex PCR; TCRdb has only the in-frame clones, and not every one. Altogether fewer than 150,000 clones are present, roughly 91% being singletons, with the ten largest covering around 7.1%. Material: peripheral blood, obtained 28 days after the second AZD1222 dose. The receptors come from an adult who received the AZD1222 COVID-19 vaccine.

J is TRBJ1-2 and V is TRBV7-9; TRBD1 might be the D (6 bases). CDR3 size: 12 residues. Trimming cost V 5 bases and J 3 bases, with 7 bases left between them. Germline-derived CDR1 and CDR2 are SEHNR and FQNEAQ (reference sequence). Here the CDR3 reads CASSRTDYGYTF. DNA of the CDR3: TGTGCCAGCAGCCGGACAGACTATGGCTACACCTTC. The complete variable domain, with remaining parts taken from reference TRBV7-9 and TRBJ1-2, reads DTGVSQNPRHKITKRGQNVTFRCDPISEHNRLYWYRQTLGQGPEFLTYFQNEAQLEKSRLLSDRFSAERPKGSFSTLEIQRTEQGDSAMYLCASSRTDYGYTFGSGTRLTVV.

V is TRBV4-3 and J is TRBJ1-2, with D possibly being TRBD1 (5 bases). Trimming left V 0 bases short and J 4 bases short, with 12 bases between. The length of the CDR3 is 15 residues. Germline CDR1 is LGHNA and CDR2 is YSLEER. The CDR3: CASSQESRQIYGYTF. Written as DNA, the CDR3 is TGCGCCAGCAGCCAAGAATCAAGACAGATCTATGGCTACACCTTC.

The chain couples TRBV3-1 (or the pseudogene TRBV3-2) to TRBJ2-3; TRBD2 is a possible D gene (6 bases). This CDR3 contains 15 residues. Between the trimmed V and J ends, which lost 3 bases and 4 bases, there was a span of 14 bases. Looked up from germline, CDR1 is LGHDT and CDR2 is YNNKEL (reference sequence). The CDR3 DNA sequence: TGTGCCAGCAGCCAGCCGGGGGTTGGGTCAGATACGCAGTATTTT. Translation: CASSQPGVGSDTQYF.

This sequence joins TRBV19 and TRBJ1-2; no definite D call. CDR1 is LNHDA, CDR2 SQIVND, per germline (reference sequence). Between the trimmed V and J ends, which lost 3 bases and 2 bases, there was a span of 10 bases. This CDR3 region has 14 residues. CDR3 nucleotides: TGTGCCAGTAGTATCGGCACGACGAACTATGGCTACACCTTC. It is translated as CASSIGTTNYGYTF.

V is TRBV9 and J is TRBJ2-7, with TRBD1 matching 8 bases. Unmatched junction bases numbered 4, after V lost 1 base and J lost 1 base. The CDR3 sequence is 15 residues long. Germline CDR1 and CDR2: SGDLS and YYNGEE. This CDR3 reads CASSVTGGQSYEQYF. The CDR3 nucleotides read TGTGCCAGCAGCGTAACAGGGGGACAGTCCTACGAGCAGTACTTC.

The V gene is TRBV7-8, the J gene TRBJ1-5; the D gene is possibly TRBD1 (6 bases). The germline V gene encodes CDR1 SGHVS and CDR2 FQNEAQ. This CDR3 contains 15 residues. V lost 1 base and J lost 6, with 13 bases in between. The CDR3 is CASSLGGRGVQPQHF. In nucleotides, the CDR3 is TGTGCCAGCAGCTTAGGGGGCAGGGGTGTTCAGCCCCAGCATTTT.

The chain recombines TRBV4-1 with TRBJ2-7; 7 bases fit TRBD1. Germline CDR1 reads MGHRA; CDR2 reads YSYEKL. J lost 3 bases, V lost 2 bases, and 7 bases had no gene match. CDR3 length: 15 residues. The CDR3 nucleotides are TGCGCCAGCAGCCAATACGAGGGGGCAGTCTACGAGCAGTACTTC. It translates to CASSQYEGAVYEQYF.

The V gene is TRBV30, the J gene TRBJ1-6; TRBD1 matches at 7 bases. V shed 3 bases, J shed 9 bases, and the junction held 8 bases outside the gene matches. The CDR3 is made up of 14 amino acids. The germline V gene has CDR1 GTSNPN and CDR2 SVGIG (reference sequence). The CDR3 here is CAWSAGTVTSPLHF. Here the CDR3 DNA reads TGTGCCTGGAGCGCTGGGACAGTCACTTCACCCCTCCACTTT.

The chain recombines TRBV3-1 (or the pseudogene TRBV3-2) with TRBJ1-2; D remains ambiguous. CDR1 and CDR2 from the germline V gene are LGHDT and YNNKEL (reference sequence). This CDR3 has 14 residues. Trimming left V 0 bases short and J 7 bases short, with 12 bases between. The CDR3 bases are TGTGCCAGCAGCCAAGATACCCGGCGGGGTGGCTACACCTTC. This encodes CASSQDTRRGGYTF.

V and J are TRBV30 and TRBJ2-7; D might be TRBD1 or TRBD2, each matching 5 bases. This CDR3 has 12 amino acids. Germline-derived CDR1 and CDR2 are GTSNPN and SVGIG (reference sequence). Trimming cost V 8 bases and J 2 bases, with 13 bases left between them. The CDR3 region has the DNA TGTGCCCTCAGCGGACACCCCTACGAGCAGTACTTC. Protein sequence: CALSGHPYEQYF.

This rearrangement joins TRBV2 to TRBJ2-7; D uncertain. The CDR3 totals 11 residues. The germline V gene encodes CDR1 SNHLY and CDR2 FYNNEI. V lost 2 bases, J lost 12 bases, and 11 bases lay in between. The CDR3 reads CASSEQLPVYF. The CDR3 DNA reads as TGTGCCAGCAGTGAACAGCTCCCCGTGTACTTC.

The chain links TRBV19 to TRBJ2-7; TRBD1 agrees at 7 bases. CDR3 size: 13 residues. J gave up 5 bases and V 6 bases, and 7 bases lay outside the gene matches. CDR1 is LNHDA, CDR2 SQIVND, per germline (reference sequence). DNA of the CDR3: TGTGCCAGTAGCCTCGACAGGGCCGACGAGCAGTACTTC. Protein: CASSLDRADEQYF.

This chain connects TRBV9 to TRBJ1-1, with D unclear. V lost 1 base, J lost 0 bases, and 13 bases lay in between. The CDR3 sequence is 16 residues long. CDR1 and CDR2 (germline): SGDLS, YYNGEE. Here the CDR3 reads CASSVSGGGMNTEAFF. In DNA form, the CDR3 reads TGTGCCAGCAGCGTATCCGGTGGCGGAATGAACACTGAAGCTTTCTTT.

The count of this clone is one. V usage is TRBV12-5 and J usage is TRBJ1-2; no definite D call. Trimming removed 0 bases at V and 2 bases at J, with 13 bases between. Germline CDR1 reads LGHNT; CDR2 reads FRNRAP. CDR3 length: 16 residues. The CDR3 region is CASGLVLGPQNYGYTF. The CDR3 DNA follows: TGTGCTAGTGGTTTGGTACTAGGTCCACAGAACTATGGCTACACCTTC.

The CDR3 region is CASRTLAGASSYNEQFF. In nucleotides, the CDR3 is TGCGCCAGCAGAACTTTAGCGGGGGCCTCATCCTACAATGAGCAGTTCTTC. The chain uses TRBV5-1 and TRBJ2-1, with TRBD2 identical over 9 bases. The V gene end was trimmed by 5 bases and the J gene end by 1 base; junction bases not matched to a gene: 10. CDR3 length equals 17 residues. Germline V gives CDR1 SGHRS, CDR2 YFSETQ.

This clone has just one count. The CDR3 nucleotides are TGTGCCAGCAGTGAGGGGTTGGGAGGGGACACCGGGGAGCTGTTTTTT. This encodes CASSEGLGGDTGELFF. The genes are TRBV2 and TRBJ2-2; 7 nucleotides align to TRBD2. Per the germline V gene, CDR1 is SNHLY and CDR2 is FYNNEI. The CDR3 runs to 16 residues. Trimming cost V 3 bases and J 3 bases; bases outside gene matches: 7.

The genes are TRBV2 and TRBJ2-2; D perhaps matches TRBD2 (5 bases). V dropped 7 bases and J dropped 1 base, with 13 bases sitting between them. CDR3 size: 15 residues. Per germline, CDR1 SNHLY and CDR2 FYNNEI. CDR3 DNA sequence: TGTGCCAGCAACCCACTAGGAGTGAACACCGGGGAGCTGTTTTTT. It is translated as CASNPLGVNTGELFF.

CDR3 sequence: CASSRQPDQPQHF. CDR3 DNA sequence: TGTGCCAGCAGTCGACAGCCAGATCAGCCCCAGCATTTT. This chain links TRBV6-4 with TRBJ1-5, with D possibly being TRBD1 (5 bases). The CDR3 is 13 residues long. V was trimmed by 5 bases and J by 5 bases, leaving 10 bases between them. The germline CDR1 and CDR2 sequences are MRHNA and SNTAGT.

This rearrangement joins TRBV7-9 to TRBJ1-1; weak D call: TRBD1 (5 bases). Germline V gene data show CDR1 as SEHNR and CDR2 as FQNEAQ (reference sequence). This CDR3 has 14 amino acids. V lost 2 bases, J lost 10 bases, and 17 bases lay in between. CDR3: CASSLSGGALGAFF. The DNA of the CDR3 is TGTGCCAGCAGCTTATCCGGTGGGGCGTTAGGAGCTTTCTTT.

V is TRBV5-1 and J is TRBJ1-6; 10 positions agree with TRBD1. The CDR3 extends over 14 amino acids. Trimming removed 2 bases from V and 10 bases from J; junction bases left unmatched: 3. CDR1 and CDR2 from the germline V gene are SGHRS and YFSETQ. CDR3 DNA: TGCGCCAGCAGCTTCGAGACAGGGGGCTCACCCCTCCACTTT. Its translation: CASSFETGGSPLHF.

V is TRBV5-1 and J is TRBJ1-4; no clear D. The CDR3 has 13 amino acids. Per the germline V gene, CDR1 is SGHRS and CDR2 is YFSETQ. V lost 5 bases and J lost 4, with 9 bases in between. This chain's CDR3 is CASRIQFNEKLFF. CDR3 sequence (DNA): TGCGCCAGCAGGATCCAGTTTAATGAAAAACTGTTTTTT.

This clone has just a few counts. The DNA for the CDR3 is TGTGCCAGCAGCTACCAAGCTAGCGGGGCCCCCGGGGCCCAGTACTTC. Protein sequence: CASSYQASGAPGAQYF. The genes are TRBV7-2 and TRBJ2-5; 9 bases fit TRBD2. V lost 4 bases and J lost 9; bases outside the gene matches: 15. The germline CDR1 and CDR2 sequences are SGHTA and FQGNSA. The CDR3 contains 16 residues.

The V gene is TRBV19, the J gene TRBJ1-6, with D tentatively TRBD1 (5 bases). The V end was cut by 6 bases, the J end by 5 bases, with 11 bases between. CDR3 size: 14 residues. Germline CDR1 and CDR2: LNHDA and SQIVND (reference sequence). CDR3 DNA: TGTGCCAGTAGGCCGGGACGGGATAATTCACCCCTCCACTTT. Amino acid sequence: CASRPGRDNSPLHF.

This chain links TRBV6-1 with TRBJ1-1; D is undetermined. V shed 0 bases and J shed 0 bases, with 14 bases lying between them. CDR1 and CDR2 (germline): MNHNS, SASEGT. The CDR3 loop spans 17 amino acids. The CDR3 spells CASSEAYGYTLNTEAFF. CDR3 nucleotides: TGTGCCAGCAGTGAAGCGTACGGTTATACCTTGAACACTGAAGCTTTCTTT.